The rows below give T cell receptor beta chains drawn from one sample of a study of vaccination effects on CD4 cells after COVID-19. Libraries were prepared by immunoSEQ multiplex PCR; TCRdb keeps only in-frame clonotypes and omits some of them. The table lists around 50,000 clones, about four fifths of them singletons, with approximately 5.6% in the top ten. The antigens these receptors bind are not known. The specimen was CD4+ T cells from PBMCs cultured without peptide, collected after COVID-19 vaccination. The receptors were sampled from a human donor who had a prior SARS-CoV-2 infection. CDR3s include the opening cysteine and the closing phenylalanine or tryptophan. Fields, in order: V gene, CDR3 protein.

>TRBV18
CASSRKREPGTGELFF
>TRBV7-9
CASSRTGKNQPQHF
>TRBV7-3
CASSLTGRDGELFF
>TRBV7-3
CASSLVGGSTGELFF
>TRBV6-5
CASSPPDTLYGYTF
>TRBV30
CAWSVLDRGELFF
>TRBV19
CASSIGGSNTEAFF
>TRBV11-1
CASSLLLAGNNEQFF
>TRBV21-1
CASRTSGGLYSYNEQFF
>TRBV5-6
CASSKDWNTEAFF
>TRBV5-4
CASSLGGGPYGYTF
>TRBV4-2
CASSQDRQTIYNEQFF
>TRBV5-1
CASSIGTANTQYF
>TRBV19
CASSIGFSGVAQHF
>TRBV5-1
CASSLVRRETWFF
>TRBV6-5
CASTAGWDEQYF
>TRBV6-5
CASRGGTLQETQYF
>TRBV18
CASSPVAGENEQFF
>TRBV7-9
CASAGTSSYNEQFF
>TRBV27
CASSLTGNTGELFF
>TRBV5-1
CASSLDMTGELFF
>TRBV11-2
CASSPTGGYEYEQYF
>TRBV2
CASSAQGQPLNYGYTF
>TRBV4-1
CASSQRQGAGNSPLHF
>TRBV19
CASSTGTGVSNQPQHF
>TRBV11-2
CASNRGRGTKLDYGYTF
>TRBV19
CASSIEQGSYYGYTF
>TRBV18
CASSSDPADTQYF
>TRBV19
CASSNTDTQYF
>TRBV4-1
CASSQADSGGAEQFF
>TRBV11-3
CASSLWTGGANTEAFF
>TRBV14
CASSPMVGALSYNEQFF